Described below is a single TCR beta chain sequence and its context. This sample is part of a study of cytomegalovirus exposure and HLA in healthy donors. PCR was performed using 60 Vbeta and 13 Jbeta primers. Sequenced by immunoSEQ multiplex PCR; TCRdb stores in-frame clones only, minus some. The sample lists about 94,000 clones, just under 80% seen once, with approximately 3.6% in the top ten. The CDR3 is 13 amino acids. V lost 1 base and J lost 4, with 7 bases in between. Germline V gene sequence: CDR1 LGHNA, CDR2 YSLEER. What was sequenced was PBMCs. The chain joins TRBV4-3 to TRBJ1-1; D call uncertain. The origin of this receptor is a woman aged 40 to 55 in good health and CMV-seronegative. CDR3 sequence reads: CASSQVISTEAFF. The DNA of the CDR3 is TGCGCCAGCAGCCAAGTAATTAGCACTGAAGCTTTCTTT.